What follows describes a single TCR beta chain. Its antigen remains unidentified. This specimen comes from a study of human T cells and chemical hapten exposure. Broader study findings: With regard to DPC sensitization, TCRs above 1 in 1000 frequency did not change.

Germline assignment: CDR1 SGHRS and CDR2 YFSETQ. The CDR3 runs to 18 residues. The V end was cut by 1 base, the J end by 4 bases, with 21 bases between. Using its own MiXCR run on the RACE reads, TCRdb lists one record per CDR3 protein. The sample lists about 94,000 distinct CDR3 sequences; about 9.6% were seen once. Time point meaning: patch test 2, 6 weeks after DPC sensitization. Treatment indicated: therapeutic diphenylcyclopropenone sensitization with weekly scalp DPC. The authors' total RNA extraction used unfractionated whole blood. The starting material was whole blood, obtained in connection with sensitization to the hapten diphenylcyclopropenone (DPC). The chain couples TRBV5-1 to TRBJ2-1, with D possibly TRBD2 on 7 matching bases. The receptor comes from a woman in her thirties or forties with alopecia areata. Some clones in this sample may be carry-over from other donors' samples. The CDR3 DNA reads TGCGCCAGCAGCTTGAGGACGGGGGGCCCCTCTCTTTACAATGAGCAGTTCTTC. Amino acids: CASSLRTGGPSLYNEQFF.